This TCR beta chain derives from a study of T cells in Graves' hyperthyroidism and ophthalmopathy. TCR beta CDR3 regions were amplified from RNA transcripts. The HTBI set primed first-round TCR CDR3 RT-PCR. TCRdb reprocessed the multiplex PCR reads via MiXCR and lists one record per CDR3 protein. The data contain hundreds of thousands of distinct CDR3 sequences, over 35% of them seen just once; the ten biggest clones take up approximately 8.7%. With regard to this clonotype: A clone one base away is much larger, so this may be a read error.

Trimming shortened V by 2 bases and J by 1 base, and 11 bases separated the two germline ends. The CDR3 loop spans 15 amino acids. This clonotype was sampled from a man between 18 and 35 years old with Graves' hyperthyroidism. V gene TRBV12-3 or TRBV12-4 combines with J gene TRBJ2-5; TRBD1 is a possible D gene (5 bases). What was sequenced was blood. The CDR3 is CASSLSQGPQETQYF. Written as DNA, the CDR3 is TGTGCCAGCAGTTTAAGTCAGGGTCCCCAAGAGACCCAGTACTTC.